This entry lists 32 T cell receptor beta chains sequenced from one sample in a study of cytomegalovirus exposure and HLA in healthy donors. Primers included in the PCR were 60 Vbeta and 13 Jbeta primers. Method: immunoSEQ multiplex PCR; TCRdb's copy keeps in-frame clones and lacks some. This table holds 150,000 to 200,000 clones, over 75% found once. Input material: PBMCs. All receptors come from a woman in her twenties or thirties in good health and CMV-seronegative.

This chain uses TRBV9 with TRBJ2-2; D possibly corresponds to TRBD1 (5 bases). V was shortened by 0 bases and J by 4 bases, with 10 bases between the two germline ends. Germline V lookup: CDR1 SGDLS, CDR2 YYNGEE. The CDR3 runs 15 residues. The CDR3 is CASSVDQGSTGELFF. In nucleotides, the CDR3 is TGTGCCAGCAGCGTAGACCAGGGTTCCACCGGGGAGCTGTTTTTT.

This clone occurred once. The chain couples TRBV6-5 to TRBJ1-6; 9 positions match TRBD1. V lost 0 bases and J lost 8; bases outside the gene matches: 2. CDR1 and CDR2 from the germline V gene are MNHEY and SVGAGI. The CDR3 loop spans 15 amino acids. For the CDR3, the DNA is TGTGCCAGCAGTTACTCAGGGACAGGGTATTCACCCCTCCACTTT. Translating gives CASSYSGTGYSPLHF.

The CDR3 sequence: CASSLVAGEETQYF. The CDR3, as DNA: TGTGCCAGCAGCTTGGTGGCGGGGGAAGAGACCCAGTACTTC. The V and J genes are TRBV5-5 and TRBJ2-5, with 7 bases matching TRBD2. This CDR3 is 14 amino acids long. In germline, CDR1 is SGHKS, CDR2 YYEKEE (reference sequence). Trimming at V came to 0 bases and at J to 3 bases, leaving 2 bases not matched to a gene.

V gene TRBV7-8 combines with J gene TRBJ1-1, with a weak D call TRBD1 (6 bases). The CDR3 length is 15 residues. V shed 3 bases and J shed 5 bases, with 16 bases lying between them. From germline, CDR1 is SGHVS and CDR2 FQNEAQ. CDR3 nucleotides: TGTGCCAGCAGCTTTAGGGGGGGGGCGGAGACTGAAGCTTTCTTT. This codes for CASSFRGGAETEAFF.

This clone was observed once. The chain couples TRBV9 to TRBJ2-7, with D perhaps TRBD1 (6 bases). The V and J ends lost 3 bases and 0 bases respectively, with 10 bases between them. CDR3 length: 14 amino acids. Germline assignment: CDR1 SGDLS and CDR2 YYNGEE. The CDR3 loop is CASSAQGYSYEQYF. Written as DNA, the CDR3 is TGTGCCAGCAGCGCACAGGGATACTCCTACGAGCAGTACTTC.

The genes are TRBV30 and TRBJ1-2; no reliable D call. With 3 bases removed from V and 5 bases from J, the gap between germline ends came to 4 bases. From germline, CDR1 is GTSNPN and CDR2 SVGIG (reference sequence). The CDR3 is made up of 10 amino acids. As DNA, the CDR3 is TGTGCCTGGAGCGGGTATGGCTACACCTTC. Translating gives CAWSGYGYTF. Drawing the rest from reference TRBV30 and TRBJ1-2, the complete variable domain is SQTIHQWPATLVQPVGSPLSLECTVEGTSNPNLYWYRQAAGRGLQLLFYSVGIGQISSEVPQNLSASRPQDRQFILSSKKLLLSDSGFYLCAWSGYGYTFGSGTRLTVV.

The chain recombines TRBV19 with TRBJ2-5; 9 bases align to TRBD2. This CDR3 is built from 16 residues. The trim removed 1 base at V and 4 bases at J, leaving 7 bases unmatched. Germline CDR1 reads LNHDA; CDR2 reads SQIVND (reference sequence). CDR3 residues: CASSIAQRGERETQYF. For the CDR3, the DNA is TGTGCCAGTAGTATAGCGCAGCGGGGGGAGCGAGAGACCCAGTACTTC.

The chain's CDR3 is CASSPRQGIDTEAFF. CDR3 nucleotide sequence: TGTGCCAGCTCACCTAGACAGGGGATAGACACTGAAGCTTTCTTT. The chain couples TRBV18 to TRBJ1-1, with 8 bases identical to TRBD1. The CDR3 extends over 15 amino acids. Losses at the gene ends were 3 bases for V and 3 bases for J; bases not matched to a gene: 6. From germline, CDR1 is KGHSH and CDR2 LQKENI.

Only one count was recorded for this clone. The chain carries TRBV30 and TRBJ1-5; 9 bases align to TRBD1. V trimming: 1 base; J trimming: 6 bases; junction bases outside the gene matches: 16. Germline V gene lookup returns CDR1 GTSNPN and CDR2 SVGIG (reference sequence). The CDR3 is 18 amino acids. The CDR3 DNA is TGTGCCTGGAGTGGTCGGGACAGGGTCCTAGCGATGGGTCAGCCCCAGCATTTT. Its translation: CAWSGRDRVLAMGQPQHF.

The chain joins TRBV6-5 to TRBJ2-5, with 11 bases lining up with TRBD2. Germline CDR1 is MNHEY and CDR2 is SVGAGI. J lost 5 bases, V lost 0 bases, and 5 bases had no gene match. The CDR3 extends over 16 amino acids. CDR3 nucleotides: TGTGCCAGCAGTTACTCCCTGACTAGCGGGGTGGAGACCCAGTACTTC. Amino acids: CASSYSLTSGVETQYF.

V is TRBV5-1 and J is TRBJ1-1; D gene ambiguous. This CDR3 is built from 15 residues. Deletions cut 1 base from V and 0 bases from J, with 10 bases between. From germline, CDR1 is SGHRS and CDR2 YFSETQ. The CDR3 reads CASSLNPGMNTEAFF. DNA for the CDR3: TGCGCCAGCAGCTTGAATCCGGGGATGAACACTGAAGCTTTCTTT.

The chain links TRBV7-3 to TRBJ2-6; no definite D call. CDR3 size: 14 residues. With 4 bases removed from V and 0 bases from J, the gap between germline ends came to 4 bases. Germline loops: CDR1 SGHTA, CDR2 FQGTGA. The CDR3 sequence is CASSSRSGANVLTF. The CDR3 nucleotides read TGTGCCAGCAGCTCCCGCTCTGGGGCCAACGTCCTGACTTTC.

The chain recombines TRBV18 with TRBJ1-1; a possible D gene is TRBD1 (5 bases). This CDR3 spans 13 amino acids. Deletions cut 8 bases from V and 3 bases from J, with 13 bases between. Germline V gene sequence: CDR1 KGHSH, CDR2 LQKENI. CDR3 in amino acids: CASTTGEYTEAFF. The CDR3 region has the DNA TGTGCCAGCACTACAGGAGAGTACACTGAAGCTTTCTTT. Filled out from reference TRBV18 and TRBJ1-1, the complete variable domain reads NAGVMQNPRHLVRRRGQEARLRCSPMKGHSHVYWYRQLPEEGLKFMVYLQKENIIDESGMPKERFSAEFPKEGPSILRIQQVVRGDSAAYFCASTTGEYTEAFFGQGTRLTVV.

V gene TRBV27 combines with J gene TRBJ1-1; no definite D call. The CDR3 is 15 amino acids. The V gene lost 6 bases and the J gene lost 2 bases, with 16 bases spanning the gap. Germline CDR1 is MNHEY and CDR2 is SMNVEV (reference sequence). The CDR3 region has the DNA TGTGCCAGCAGCTCCCTCTCCGGGGTAAACACTGAAGCTTTCTTT. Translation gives CASSSLSGVNTEAFF.

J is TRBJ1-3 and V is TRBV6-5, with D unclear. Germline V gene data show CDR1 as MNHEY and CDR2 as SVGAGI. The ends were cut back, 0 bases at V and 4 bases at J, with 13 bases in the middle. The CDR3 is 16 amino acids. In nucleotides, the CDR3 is TGTGCCAGCAGTTACTCGAATCACCCGGGGGGAAACACCATATATTTT. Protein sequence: CASSYSNHPGGNTIYF.

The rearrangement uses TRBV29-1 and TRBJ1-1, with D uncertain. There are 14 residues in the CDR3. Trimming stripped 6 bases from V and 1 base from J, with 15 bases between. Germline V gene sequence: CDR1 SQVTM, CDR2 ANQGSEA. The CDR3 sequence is CSVGDSSGNTEAFF. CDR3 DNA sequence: TGCAGCGTCGGCGACTCTAGCGGGAACACTGAAGCTTTCTTT.

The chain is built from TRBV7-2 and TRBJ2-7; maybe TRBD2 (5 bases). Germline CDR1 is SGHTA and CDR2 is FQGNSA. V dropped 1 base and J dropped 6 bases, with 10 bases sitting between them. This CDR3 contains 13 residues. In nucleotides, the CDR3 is TGTGCCAGCAGCTTAGGAGACTACGGCGAGCAGTACTTC. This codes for CASSLGDYGEQYF.

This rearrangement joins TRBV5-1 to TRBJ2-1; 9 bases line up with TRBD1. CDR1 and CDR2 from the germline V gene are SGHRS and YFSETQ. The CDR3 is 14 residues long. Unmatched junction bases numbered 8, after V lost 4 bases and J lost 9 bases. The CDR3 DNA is TGCGCCAGCAGCAGGCTACAGGGGGCGGGTGAGCAGTTCTTC. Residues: CASSRLQGAGEQFF.

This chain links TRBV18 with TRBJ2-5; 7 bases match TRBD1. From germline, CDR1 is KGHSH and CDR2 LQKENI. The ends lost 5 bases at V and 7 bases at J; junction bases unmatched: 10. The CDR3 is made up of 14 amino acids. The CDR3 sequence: CASSASGTEGTQYF. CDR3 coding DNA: TGTGCCAGCTCAGCCTCCGGGACAGAGGGGACCCAGTACTTC.

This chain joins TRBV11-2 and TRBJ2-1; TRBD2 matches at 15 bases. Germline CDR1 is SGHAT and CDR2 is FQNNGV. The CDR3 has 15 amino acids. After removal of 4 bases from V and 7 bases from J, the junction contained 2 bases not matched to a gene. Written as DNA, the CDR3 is TGTGCCAGCAGCTCGGGACTAGCGGGGGGTAATGAGCAGTTCTTC. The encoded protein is CASSSGLAGGNEQFF.

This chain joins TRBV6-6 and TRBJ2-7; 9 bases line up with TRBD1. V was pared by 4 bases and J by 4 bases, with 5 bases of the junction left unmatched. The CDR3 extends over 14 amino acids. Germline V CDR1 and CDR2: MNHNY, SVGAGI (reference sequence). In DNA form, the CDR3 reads TGTGCCAGCAGTTCACGGGACAGGGCGTACGAGCAGTACTTC. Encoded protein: CASSSRDRAYEQYF.

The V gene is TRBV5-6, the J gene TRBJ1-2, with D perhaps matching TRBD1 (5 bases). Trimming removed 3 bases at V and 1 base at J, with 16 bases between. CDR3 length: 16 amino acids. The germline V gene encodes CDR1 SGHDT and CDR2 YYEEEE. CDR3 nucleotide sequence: TGTGCCAGCAGCTCCCCGGGGGTAGGGCGTAACTATGGCTACACCTTC. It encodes CASSSPGVGRNYGYTF.

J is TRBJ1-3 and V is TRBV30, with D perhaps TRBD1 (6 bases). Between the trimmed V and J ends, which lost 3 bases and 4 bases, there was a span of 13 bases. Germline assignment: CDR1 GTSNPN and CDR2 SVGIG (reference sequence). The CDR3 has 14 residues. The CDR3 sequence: CAWRSGGAGNTIYF. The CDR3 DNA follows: TGTGCCTGGAGATCTGGGGGGGCCGGAAACACCATATATTTT.

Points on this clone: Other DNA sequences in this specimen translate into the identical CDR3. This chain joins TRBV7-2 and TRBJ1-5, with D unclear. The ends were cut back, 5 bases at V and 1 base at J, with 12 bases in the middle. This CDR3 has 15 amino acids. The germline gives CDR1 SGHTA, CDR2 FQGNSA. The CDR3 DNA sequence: TGTGCCAGCAGCCCCCAGCGCCTCAGCAATCAGCCCCAGCATTTT. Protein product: CASSPQRLSNQPQHF. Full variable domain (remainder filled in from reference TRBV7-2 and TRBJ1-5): GAGVSQSPSNKVTEKGKDVELRCDPISGHTALYWYRQSLGQGLEFLIYFQGNSAPDKSGLPSDRFSAERTGGSVSTLTIQRTQQEDSAVYLCASSPQRLSNQPQHFGDGTRLSIL.

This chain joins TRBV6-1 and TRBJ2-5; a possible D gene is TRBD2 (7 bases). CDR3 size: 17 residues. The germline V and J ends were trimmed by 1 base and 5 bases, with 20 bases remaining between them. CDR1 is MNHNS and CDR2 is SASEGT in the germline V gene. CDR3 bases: TGTGCCAGCAGTGAAGGACTAGCAGAGGGGGGTTTTGAGACCCAGTACTTC. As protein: CASSEGLAEGGFETQYF.

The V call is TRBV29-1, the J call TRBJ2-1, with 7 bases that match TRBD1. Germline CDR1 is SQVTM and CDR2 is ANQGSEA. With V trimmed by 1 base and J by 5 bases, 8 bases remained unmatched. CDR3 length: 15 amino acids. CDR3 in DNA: TGCAGCGTTGAAGGTAACAGGGGAAACGACAATGAGCAGTTCTTC. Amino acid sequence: CSVEGNRGNDNEQFF.

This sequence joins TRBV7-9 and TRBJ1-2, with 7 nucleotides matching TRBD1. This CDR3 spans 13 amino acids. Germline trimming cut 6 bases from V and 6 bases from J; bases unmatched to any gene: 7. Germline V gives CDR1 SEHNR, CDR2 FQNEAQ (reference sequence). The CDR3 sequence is CASRKTGINGYTF. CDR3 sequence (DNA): TGTGCCAGCAGAAAGACAGGGATCAATGGCTACACCTTC.

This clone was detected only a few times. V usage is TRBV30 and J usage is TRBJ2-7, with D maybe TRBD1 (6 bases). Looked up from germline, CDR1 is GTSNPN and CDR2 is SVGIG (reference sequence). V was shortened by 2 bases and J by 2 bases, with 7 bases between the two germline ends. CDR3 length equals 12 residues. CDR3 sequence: CAWSTGTYEQYF. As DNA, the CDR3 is TGTGCCTGGAGTACAGGGACCTACGAGCAGTACTTC.

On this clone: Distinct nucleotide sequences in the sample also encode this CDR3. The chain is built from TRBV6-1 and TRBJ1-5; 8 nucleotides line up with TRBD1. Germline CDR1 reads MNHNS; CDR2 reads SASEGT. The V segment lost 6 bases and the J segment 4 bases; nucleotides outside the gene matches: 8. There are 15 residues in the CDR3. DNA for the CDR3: TGTGCCAGCAGCGCCGGGACAGGCGGGAATCAGCCCCAGCATTTT. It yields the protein CASSAGTGGNQPQHF.

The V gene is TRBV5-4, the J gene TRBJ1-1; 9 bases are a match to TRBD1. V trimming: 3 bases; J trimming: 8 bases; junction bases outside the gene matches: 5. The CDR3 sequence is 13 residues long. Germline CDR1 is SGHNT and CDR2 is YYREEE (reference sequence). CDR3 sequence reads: CASSSWTGVEAFF. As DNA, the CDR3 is TGTGCCAGCAGCTCCTGGACAGGGGTGGAAGCTTTCTTT. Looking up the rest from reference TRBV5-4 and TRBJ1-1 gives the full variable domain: ETGVTQSPTHLIKTRGQQVTLRCSSQSGHNTVSWYQQALGQGPQFIFQYYREEENGRGNFPPRFSGLQFPNYSSELNVNALELDDSALYLCASSSWTGVEAFFGQGTRLTVV.

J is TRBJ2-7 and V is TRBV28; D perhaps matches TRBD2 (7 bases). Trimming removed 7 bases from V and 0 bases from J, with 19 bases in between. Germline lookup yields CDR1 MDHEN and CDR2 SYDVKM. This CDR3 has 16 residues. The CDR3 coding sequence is TGTGCCAGCACCAACTCGGGGGGCGGCCGCTCCTACGAGCAGTACTTC. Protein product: CASTNSGGGRSYEQYF.

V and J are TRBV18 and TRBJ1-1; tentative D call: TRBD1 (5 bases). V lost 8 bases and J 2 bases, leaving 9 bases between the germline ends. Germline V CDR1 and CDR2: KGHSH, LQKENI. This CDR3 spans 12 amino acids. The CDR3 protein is CASTRVNTEAFF. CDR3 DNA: TGTGCCAGCACCAGGGTAAACACTGAAGCTTTCTTT.